What follows are 8 T cell receptor beta chains derived from one specimen sequenced in a study of fetal regulatory T cell absence and autoimmunity. The table came from immunoSEQ multiplex PCR; TCRdb's copy has only in-frame clones and leaves some out. Among about 95,000 clones listed, 60% to 80% were seen once. The material sequenced was pancreas tissue. Receptor source: a male donor with IPEX syndrome.

The CDR3 DNA follows: TGTGCCAGCAGTTACTCATGGCGTGGGCTTAGCAATGAGCAGTTCTTC. Translating gives CASSYSWRGLSNEQFF. J is TRBJ2-1 and V is TRBV6-5; the D is unclear. V shed 0 bases and J shed 6 bases, with 15 bases lying between them. Germline V gene sequence: CDR1 MNHEY, CDR2 SVGAGI. CDR3 length: 16 residues.

The chain employs TRBV6-1 and TRBJ2-7; D uncertain. Per germline, CDR1 MNHNS and CDR2 SASEGT. V lost 3 bases, J lost 7 bases, and 7 bases lay in between. The CDR3 contains 11 residues. This CDR3 is CASSDWREQYF. For the CDR3, the DNA is TGTGCCAGCAGTGACTGGCGGGAGCAGTACTTC.

The CDR3 spells CASSERTSGLNYEQYF. CDR3 nucleotide sequence: TGTGCCAGCAGTGAACGGACTAGCGGGTTAAACTACGAGCAGTACTTC. The V gene is TRBV2, the J gene TRBJ2-7; 11 bases map to TRBD2. Germline V gives CDR1 SNHLY, CDR2 FYNNEI. With 2 bases clipped from V and 3 bases from J, the junction kept 6 bases outside the gene matches. The CDR3 is made up of 16 amino acids.

This clone was recorded a few times. V usage is TRBV27 and J usage is TRBJ2-1, with 9 bases lining up with TRBD2. This CDR3 has 16 residues. Germline V gene sequence: CDR1 MNHEY, CDR2 SMNVEV (reference sequence). With 6 bases clipped from V and 3 bases from J, the junction kept 9 bases outside the gene matches. The CDR3 coding sequence is TGTGCCAGCAGCCCCGAGGGAGCGGGAGGCTACAATGAGCAGTTCTTC. This codes for CASSPEGAGGYNEQFF.

V usage is TRBV2 and J usage is TRBJ2-7; 8 positions match TRBD1. The germline V gene has CDR1 SNHLY and CDR2 FYNNEI. The CDR3 totals 13 residues. After removal of 6 bases from V and 1 base from J, the junction contained 2 bases not matched to a gene. CDR3 sequence (DNA): TGTGCCAGCAGCGGGACAGGTTCCTACGAGCAGTACTTC. Translating it yields CASSGTGSYEQYF.

The V gene is TRBV4-1, the J gene TRBJ2-1; D possibly corresponds to TRBD2 (6 bases). The CDR3 is 15 amino acids. CDR1 and CDR2 from the germline V gene are MGHRA and YSYEKL. Trimming took off 8 bases at V and 5 bases at J, with 19 bases between the two ends. CDR3 nucleotides: TGCGCCAGCTCCGATCCGGGAGTGCGCCACAATGAGCAGTTCTTC. As protein: CASSDPGVRHNEQFF.

The chain employs TRBV19 and TRBJ2-5; 8 bases line up with TRBD1. The CDR3 totals 15 residues. CDR1 is LNHDA and CDR2 is SQIVND in the germline V gene (reference sequence). V shed 5 bases, J shed 3 bases, and the junction held 8 bases outside the gene matches. This CDR3 reads CASSLRQGWEETQYF. For the CDR3, the DNA is TGTGCCAGTAGTCTCCGACAGGGGTGGGAAGAGACCCAGTACTTC.

The chain recombines TRBV6-5 with TRBJ2-3; 9 bases agree with TRBD2. Germline V gene lookup returns CDR1 MNHEY and CDR2 SVGAGI. The V segment lost 4 bases and the J segment 0 bases; nucleotides outside the gene matches: 5. The CDR3 has 16 amino acids. Here the CDR3 DNA reads TGTGCCAGCAGTTTATCTAGCGGGGCGAGCACAGATACGCAGTATTTT. Translation: CASSLSSGASTDTQYF.